One sample yielded the 15 T cell receptor beta chains listed below, sequenced in a study of blood T cell repertoires in COVID-19 (dated by TCRdb to the early 2020s). Libraries were constructed by the immunoSEQ multiplex PCR assay. Entries here come from immuneACCESS through TCRdb and include only in-frame sequences with V and J called. Some clones fail to appear in such tables; in the studies checked, an unresolved V gene covers under half of the shortfall, and the cause of the remainder is unknown. The sample table contains 150,000 or so clones; only one count was recorded for around 83% of them. 3.5% to 4% of the sample belongs to the ten largest clones. Sequenced sample: PBMCs or T cells enriched from blood (not recorded which). The receptors come from a woman aged 50 to 60 in a cohort exposed to, infected with or recovered from COVID-19 (not recorded which).

The chain joins TRBV2 to TRBJ1-5, with 7 bases lining up with TRBD1. V lost 6 bases to trimming and J lost 3 bases; unmatched junction nucleotides: 8. Germline V gene data show CDR1 as SNHLY and CDR2 as FYNNEI. The CDR3 is made up of 15 amino acids. The CDR3, as DNA: TGTGCCAGCAGATTAACGGGACAGAACAATCAGCCCCAGCATTTT. It translates to CASRLTGQNNQPQHF.

DNA of the CDR3: TGTGCCAGCAGTGAGTTAGCGGGGGACGGGACCCAGTACTTC. Translation: CASSELAGDGTQYF. The rearrangement joins TRBV6-4 to TRBJ2-5; 9 nucleotides align to TRBD2. J was trimmed by 7 bases and V by 3 bases; bases with no gene match: 6. Germline CDR1 and CDR2: MRHNA and SNTAGT. The length of the CDR3 is 14 residues.

The gene calls are TRBV7-2 and TRBJ1-5; no clear D gene. V shed 1 base and J shed 9 bases, with 10 bases lying between them. The CDR3 runs to 13 residues. Germline V gives CDR1 SGHTA, CDR2 FQGNSA. The CDR3 loop is CASSLDGVRPQHF. The CDR3 coding sequence is TGTGCCAGCAGCTTAGACGGTGTGAGGCCCCAGCATTTT.

The gene calls are TRBV5-1 and TRBJ2-4, with D possibly TRBD2 on 5 matching bases. V was shortened by 0 bases and J by 7 bases, with 11 bases between the two germline ends. There are 14 residues in the CDR3. Germline V gives CDR1 SGHRS, CDR2 YFSETQ. The CDR3 here is CASSLGTPENIQYF. The DNA of the CDR3 is TGCGCCAGCAGCTTGGGGACTCCAGAGAACATTCAGTACTTC.

The rearrangement joins TRBV5-1 to TRBJ2-1, with a weak D call TRBD2 (5 bases). V shed 4 bases and J shed 3 bases, with 17 bases lying between them. In germline, CDR1 is SGHRS, CDR2 YFSETQ. This CDR3 has 16 amino acids. The CDR3 is CASSPGAALSYNEQFF. The CDR3 DNA sequence: TGCGCCAGCAGCCCCGGAGCGGCCTTGAGCTACAATGAGCAGTTCTTC.

This chain uses TRBV2 with TRBJ2-2; D is ambiguous. Germline V gene sequence: CDR1 SNHLY, CDR2 FYNNEI. The CDR3 contains 11 residues. V lost 9 bases, J lost 4 bases, and 6 bases lay in between. CDR3 DNA sequence: TGTGCCAGTTCACTCACCGGGGAGCTGTTTTTT. Amino acids: CASSLTGELFF.

CDR3 loop: CASSLESVAGNTIYF. The CDR3 DNA is TGTGCCAGCAGCTTAGAATCCGTGGCCGGAAACACCATATATTTT. V and J are TRBV7-8 and TRBJ1-3; D uncertain. The CDR3 is 15 amino acids. The V end lost 1 base, the J end lost 4 bases, and 11 bases lay between the germline ends. Germline values: CDR1 SGHVS, CDR2 FQNEAQ.

The chain combines TRBV28 with TRBJ1-5; 11 nucleotides line up with TRBD1. The CDR3 runs to 17 residues. Trimming at V came to 2 bases and at J to 7 bases, leaving 10 bases not matched to a gene. Per the germline V gene, CDR1 is MDHEN and CDR2 is SYDVKM. The CDR3 DNA reads TGTGCCAGCAGTTTACCTCAGGACAGGGGGCTAGGGCAGCCCCAGCATTTT. It translates to CASSLPQDRGLGQPQHF.

This chain joins TRBV7-2 and TRBJ1-1, with D tentatively TRBD1 (6 bases). CDR3 length equals 13 residues. V dropped 6 bases and J dropped 5 bases, with 13 bases sitting between them. The germline CDR1 and CDR2 sequences are SGHTA and FQGNSA. CDR3 sequence reads: CASRNRDRTEAFF. The CDR3 DNA reads TGTGCCAGCAGAAACAGGGATAGGACTGAAGCTTTCTTT. The variable domain in full, with the rest retrieved from reference TRBV7-2 and TRBJ1-1, is GAGVSQSPSNKVTEKGKDVELRCDPISGHTALYWYRQSLGQGLEFLIYFQGNSAPDKSGLPSDRFSAERTGGSVSTLTIQRTQQEDSAVYLCASRNRDRTEAFFGQGTRLTVV.

This chain uses TRBV5-1 with TRBJ2-7; 8 nucleotides align to TRBD2. Germline loops: CDR1 SGHRS, CDR2 YFSETQ. CDR3 size: 17 residues. After removal of 0 bases from V and 4 bases from J, the junction contained 12 bases not matched to a gene. The CDR3 nucleotides read TGCGCCAGCAGCTTGGGAGTGGGGCGGAGCGGGGGATACGAGCAGTACTTC. It codes for CASSLGVGRSGGYEQYF.

The chain links TRBV6-4 to TRBJ2-3; the match to TRBD1 covers 7 bases. The CDR3 has 15 amino acids. Germline assignment: CDR1 MRHNA and CDR2 SNTAGT. V trimming: 4 bases; J trimming: 7 bases; junction bases outside the gene matches: 11. The CDR3 DNA sequence: TGTGCCAGCAGTGTCGACAGGGATCGCGAAAATACGCAGTATTTT. Translated: CASSVDRDRENTQYF.

This rearrangement joins TRBV10-3 to TRBJ1-2; possibly TRBD1 for D (5 bases). The V end lost 2 bases, the J end lost 2 bases, and 9 bases lay between the germline ends. Germline CDR1 is ENHRY and CDR2 is SYGVKD. The CDR3 runs 14 residues. CDR3 coding DNA: TGTGCCATCAGTGAGACGACAGAGAACTATGGCTACACCTTC. It translates to CAISETTENYGYTF.

The rearrangement joins TRBV10-3 to TRBJ2-5; a possible D gene is TRBD2 (5 bases). With 0 bases removed from V and 1 base from J, the gap between germline ends came to 9 bases. The CDR3 length is 15 residues. The germline gives CDR1 ENHRY, CDR2 SYGVKD. The chain's CDR3 is CAISESGGGQETQYF. CDR3 in DNA: TGTGCCATCAGTGAGTCGGGCGGAGGCCAAGAGACCCAGTACTTC.

The rearrangement uses TRBV10-2 and TRBJ2-7; TRBD1 agrees at 7 bases. The V and J ends lost 4 bases and 2 bases, in that order; junction bases with no gene match: 8. Germline CDR1 is WSHSY and CDR2 is SAAADI. The CDR3 length is 15 residues. The CDR3 bases are TGCGCCAGCAGTGGGCGGCAGGGGGTAACCTACGAGCAGTACTTC. Translating gives CASSGRQGVTYEQYF.

This sequence joins TRBV14 and TRBJ2-5, with D uncertain. The CDR3 is made up of 14 amino acids. Germline loops: CDR1 SGHDN, CDR2 FVKESK. V was clipped by 0 bases and J by 4 bases, with 9 bases between them. CDR3 DNA: TGTGCCAGCAGCCAAGAAACAGTAGGAGAGACCCAGTACTTC. This codes for CASSQETVGETQYF.